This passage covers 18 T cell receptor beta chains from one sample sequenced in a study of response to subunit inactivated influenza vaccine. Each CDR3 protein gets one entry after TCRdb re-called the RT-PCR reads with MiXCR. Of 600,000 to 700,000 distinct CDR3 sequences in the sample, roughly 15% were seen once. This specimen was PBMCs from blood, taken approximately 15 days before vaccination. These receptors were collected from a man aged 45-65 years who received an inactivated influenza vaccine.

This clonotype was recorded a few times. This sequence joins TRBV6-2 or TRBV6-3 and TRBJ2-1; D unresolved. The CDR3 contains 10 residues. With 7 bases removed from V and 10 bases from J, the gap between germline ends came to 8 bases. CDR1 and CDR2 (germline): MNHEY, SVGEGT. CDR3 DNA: TGTGCCAGCACCCGAAAGGAGCAGTTCTTC. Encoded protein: CASTRKEQFF.

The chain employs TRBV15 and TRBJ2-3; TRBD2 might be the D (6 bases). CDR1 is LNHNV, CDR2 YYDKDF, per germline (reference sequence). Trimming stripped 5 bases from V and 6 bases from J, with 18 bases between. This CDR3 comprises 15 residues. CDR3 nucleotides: TGTGCCACCAGCCAAACTAGTTCAAGCGGGGATACGCAGTATTTT. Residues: CATSQTSSSGDTQYF.

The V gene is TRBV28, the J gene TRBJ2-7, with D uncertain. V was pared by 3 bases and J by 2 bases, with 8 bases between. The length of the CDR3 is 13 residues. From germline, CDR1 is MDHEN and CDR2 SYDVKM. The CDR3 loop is CASSFRAAYEQYF. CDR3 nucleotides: TGTGCCAGCAGTTTTAGGGCGGCCTACGAGCAGTACTTC.

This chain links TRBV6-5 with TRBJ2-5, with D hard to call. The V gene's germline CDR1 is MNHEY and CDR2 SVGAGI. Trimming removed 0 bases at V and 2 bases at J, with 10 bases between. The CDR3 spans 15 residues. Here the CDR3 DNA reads TGTGCCAGCAGTTACTCTGCGAGCCCACAAGAGACCCAGTACTTC. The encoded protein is CASSYSASPQETQYF.

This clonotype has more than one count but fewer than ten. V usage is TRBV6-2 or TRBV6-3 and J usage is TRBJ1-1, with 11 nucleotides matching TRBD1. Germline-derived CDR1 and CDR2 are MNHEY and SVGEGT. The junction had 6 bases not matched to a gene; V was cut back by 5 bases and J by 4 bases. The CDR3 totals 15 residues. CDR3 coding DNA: TGTGCCAGCAGTCGCAGGACAGGGGGCACCACTGAAGCTTTCTTT. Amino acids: CASSRRTGGTTEAFF.

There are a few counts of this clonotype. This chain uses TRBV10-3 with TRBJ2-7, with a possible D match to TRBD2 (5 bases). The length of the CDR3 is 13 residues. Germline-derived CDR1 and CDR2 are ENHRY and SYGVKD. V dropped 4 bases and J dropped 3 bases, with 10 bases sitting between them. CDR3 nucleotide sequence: TGTGCCATCAGTGCGAGGGAGTACTACGAGCAGTACTTC. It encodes CAISAREYYEQYF.

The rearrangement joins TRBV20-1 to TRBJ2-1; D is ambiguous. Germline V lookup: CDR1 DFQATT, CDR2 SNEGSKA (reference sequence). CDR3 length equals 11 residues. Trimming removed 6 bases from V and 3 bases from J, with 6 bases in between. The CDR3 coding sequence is TGCAGTGCAGACGGCTACAATGAGCAGTTCTTC. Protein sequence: CSADGYNEQFF.

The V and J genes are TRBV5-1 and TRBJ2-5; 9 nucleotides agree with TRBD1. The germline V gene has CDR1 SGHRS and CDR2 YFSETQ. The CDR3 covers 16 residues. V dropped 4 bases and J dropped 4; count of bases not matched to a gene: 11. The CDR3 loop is CASSGGQGGGPETQYF. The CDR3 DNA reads TGCGCCAGCAGCGGGGGACAGGGCGGTGGCCCAGAGACCCAGTACTTC.

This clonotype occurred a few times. CDR3 DNA: TGTGCCAGCAGCTTATCGATGTCGCGGGAGGGAGGGTCCAATGAGCAGTTCTTC. It specifies CASSLSMSREGGSNEQFF. This chain connects TRBV7-7 to TRBJ2-1; TRBD2 matches 9 bases. The V segment lost 2 bases and the J segment 6 bases; nucleotides outside the gene matches: 14. Germline lookup yields CDR1 SSHAT and CDR2 FNYEAQ (reference sequence). This CDR3 has 18 amino acids.

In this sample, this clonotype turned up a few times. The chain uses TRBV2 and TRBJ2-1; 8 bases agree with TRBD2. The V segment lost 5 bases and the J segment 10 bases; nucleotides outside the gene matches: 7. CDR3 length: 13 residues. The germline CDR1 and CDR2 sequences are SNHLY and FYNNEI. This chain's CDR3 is CASSQEREREQFF. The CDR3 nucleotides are TGTGCCAGCAGTCAGGAGCGGGAGAGAGAGCAGTTCTTC.

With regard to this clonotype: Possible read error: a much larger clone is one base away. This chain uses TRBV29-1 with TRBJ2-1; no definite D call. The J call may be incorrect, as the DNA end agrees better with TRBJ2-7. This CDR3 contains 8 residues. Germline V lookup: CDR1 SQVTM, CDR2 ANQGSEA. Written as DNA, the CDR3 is TGCAGTACCGGTGAGCAGTACTTC. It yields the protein CSTGEQYF.

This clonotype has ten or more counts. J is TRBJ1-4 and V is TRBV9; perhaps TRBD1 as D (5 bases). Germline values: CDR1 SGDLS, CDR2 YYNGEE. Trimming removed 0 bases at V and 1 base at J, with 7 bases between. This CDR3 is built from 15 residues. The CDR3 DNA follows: TGTGCCAGCAGCGTAGCTGGGGGAACTAATGAAAAACTGTTTTTT. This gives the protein CASSVAGGTNEKLFF.

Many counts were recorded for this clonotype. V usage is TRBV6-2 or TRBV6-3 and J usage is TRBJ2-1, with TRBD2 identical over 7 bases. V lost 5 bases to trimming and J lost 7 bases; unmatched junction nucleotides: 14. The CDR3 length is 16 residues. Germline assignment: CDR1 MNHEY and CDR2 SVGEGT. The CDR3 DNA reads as TGTGCCAGCAGTACCGGGAGGCTGGCCTCTTCGAATGAGCAGTTCTTC. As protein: CASSTGRLASSNEQFF.

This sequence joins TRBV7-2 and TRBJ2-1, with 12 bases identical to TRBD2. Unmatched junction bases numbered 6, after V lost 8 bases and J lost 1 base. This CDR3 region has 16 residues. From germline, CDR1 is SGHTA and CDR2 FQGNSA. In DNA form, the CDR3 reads TGTGCCAGCGGTCCCCTAGCGGGGGGGTCCTACAATGAGCAGTTCTTC. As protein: CASGPLAGGSYNEQFF.

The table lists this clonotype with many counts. The CDR3 DNA reads TGTGCCAGCAGTTACCCTAACCCGGGGAGAAGCAATCAGCCCCAGCATTTT. Its translation: CASSYPNPGRSNQPQHF. J is TRBJ1-5 and V is TRBV6-2 or TRBV6-3, with no clear D. V lost 2 bases and J lost 1, with 15 bases in between. The length of the CDR3 is 17 residues. CDR1 and CDR2 from the germline V gene are MNHEY and SVGEGT.

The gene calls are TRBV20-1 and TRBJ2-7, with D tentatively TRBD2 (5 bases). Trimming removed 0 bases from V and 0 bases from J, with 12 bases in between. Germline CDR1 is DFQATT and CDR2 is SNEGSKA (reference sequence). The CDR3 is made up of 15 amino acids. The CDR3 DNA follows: TGCAGTGCTAGAGATCATACGGGGAGCTCCTACGAGCAGTACTTC. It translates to CSARDHTGSSYEQYF.

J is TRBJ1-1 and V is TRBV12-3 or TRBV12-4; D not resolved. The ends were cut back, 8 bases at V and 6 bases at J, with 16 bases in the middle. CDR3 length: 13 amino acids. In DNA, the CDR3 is TGTGCCAGCGCTACCTTGGGATTCCCTGAAGCTTTCTTT. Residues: CASATLGFPEAFF.

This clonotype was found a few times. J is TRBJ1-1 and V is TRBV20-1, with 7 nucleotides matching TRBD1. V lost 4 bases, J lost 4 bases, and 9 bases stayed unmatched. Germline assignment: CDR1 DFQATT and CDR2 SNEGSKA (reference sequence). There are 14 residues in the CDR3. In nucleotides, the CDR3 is TGCAGTGCTAATCGCAGGGGGTGGAGCACTGAAGCTTTCTTT. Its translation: CSANRRGWSTEAFF.